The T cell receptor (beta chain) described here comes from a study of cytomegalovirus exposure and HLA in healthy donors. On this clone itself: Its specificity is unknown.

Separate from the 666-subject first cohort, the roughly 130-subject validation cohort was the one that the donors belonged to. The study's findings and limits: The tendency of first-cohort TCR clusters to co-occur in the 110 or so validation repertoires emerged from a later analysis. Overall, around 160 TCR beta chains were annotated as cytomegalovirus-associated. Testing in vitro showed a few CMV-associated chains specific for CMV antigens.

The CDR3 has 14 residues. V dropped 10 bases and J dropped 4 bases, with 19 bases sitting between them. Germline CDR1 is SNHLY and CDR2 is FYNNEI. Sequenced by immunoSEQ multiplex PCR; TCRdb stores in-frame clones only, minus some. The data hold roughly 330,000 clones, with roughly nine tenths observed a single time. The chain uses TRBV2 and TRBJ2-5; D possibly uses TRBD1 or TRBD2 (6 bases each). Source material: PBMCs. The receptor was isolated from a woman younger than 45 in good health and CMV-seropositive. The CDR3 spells CATRGASLRETQYF. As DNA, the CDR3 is TGTGCCACTAGGGGGGCCAGTCTCCGAGAGACCCAGTACTTC.